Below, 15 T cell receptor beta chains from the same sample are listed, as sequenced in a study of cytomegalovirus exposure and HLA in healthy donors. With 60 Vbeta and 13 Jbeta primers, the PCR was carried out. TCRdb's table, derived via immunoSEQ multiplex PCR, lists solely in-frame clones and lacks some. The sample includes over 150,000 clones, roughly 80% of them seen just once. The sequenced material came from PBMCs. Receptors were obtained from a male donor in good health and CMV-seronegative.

The CDR3: CASTQGLSNQPQHF. CDR3 in DNA: TGTGCCAGTACCCAGGGGCTCAGCAATCAGCCCCAGCATTTT. The rearrangement uses TRBV19 and TRBJ1-5, with D perhaps matching TRBD1 (6 bases). CDR1 and CDR2 (germline): LNHDA, SQIVND (reference sequence). V lost 7 bases, J lost 1 base, and 11 bases lay in between. The length of the CDR3 is 14 residues.

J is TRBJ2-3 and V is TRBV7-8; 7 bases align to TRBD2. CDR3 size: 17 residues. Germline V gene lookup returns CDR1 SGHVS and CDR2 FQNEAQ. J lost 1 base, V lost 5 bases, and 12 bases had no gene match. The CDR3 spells CASSPISSGERTDTQYF. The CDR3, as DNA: TGTGCCAGCAGCCCGATATCTAGCGGAGAACGCACAGATACGCAGTATTTT. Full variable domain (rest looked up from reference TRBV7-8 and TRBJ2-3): GAGVSQSPRYKVAKRGQDVALRCDPISGHVSLFWYQQALGQGPEFLTYFQNEAQLDKSGLPSDRFFAERPEGSVSTLKIQRTQQEDSAVYLCASSPISSGERTDTQYFGPGTRLTVL.

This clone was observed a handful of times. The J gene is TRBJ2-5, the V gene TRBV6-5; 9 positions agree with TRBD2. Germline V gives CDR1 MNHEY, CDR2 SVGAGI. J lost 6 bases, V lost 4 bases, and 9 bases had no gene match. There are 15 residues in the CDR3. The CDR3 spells CASSLISGSIKTQYF. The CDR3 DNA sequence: TGTGCCAGCAGTTTAATTAGCGGGAGTATCAAGACCCAGTACTTC.

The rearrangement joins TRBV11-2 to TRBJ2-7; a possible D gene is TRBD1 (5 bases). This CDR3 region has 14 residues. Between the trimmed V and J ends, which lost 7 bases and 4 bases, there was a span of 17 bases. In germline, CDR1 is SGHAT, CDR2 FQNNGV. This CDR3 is CASKQAGTLYEQYF. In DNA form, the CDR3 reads TGTGCCAGCAAACAGGCAGGCACTTTATACGAGCAGTACTTC.

The CDR3 DNA is TGTGCCAGCAGCGTAGCAAGCGGGAGGGCCCTCGTGGGCACCGGGGAGCTGTTTTTT. It specifies CASSVASGRALVGTGELFF. The chain employs TRBV9 and TRBJ2-2, with 10 bases fitting TRBD2. The germline CDR1 and CDR2 sequences are SGDLS and YYNGEE. CDR3 size: 19 residues. J gave up 4 bases and V 0 bases, and 12 bases lay outside the gene matches.

The CDR3 region is CASSYTSGGPAYEQYF. In nucleotides, the CDR3 is TGTGCCAGCAGTTACACTAGCGGGGGCCCTGCCTACGAGCAGTACTTC. This rearrangement joins TRBV6-5 to TRBJ2-7; 11 bases align to TRBD2. The V gene end was trimmed by 2 bases and the J gene end by 2 bases; junction bases not matched to a gene: 5. Germline V gene data show CDR1 as MNHEY and CDR2 as SVGAGI. This CDR3 is 16 amino acids long.

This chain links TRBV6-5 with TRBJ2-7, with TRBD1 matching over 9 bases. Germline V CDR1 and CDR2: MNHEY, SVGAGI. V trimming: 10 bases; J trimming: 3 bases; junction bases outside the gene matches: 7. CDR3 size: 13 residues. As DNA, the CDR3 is TGTGCCACCGGAGAGGGACAGGGCTACGAGCAGTACTTC. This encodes CATGEGQGYEQYF.

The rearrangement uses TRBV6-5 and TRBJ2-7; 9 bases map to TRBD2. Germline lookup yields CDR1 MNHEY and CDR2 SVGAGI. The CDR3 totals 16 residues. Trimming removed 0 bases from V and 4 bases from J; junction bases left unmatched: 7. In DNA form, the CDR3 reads TGTGCCAGCAGTTACTCCCACGGCGGGGGGGTTTACGAGCAGTACTTC. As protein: CASSYSHGGGVYEQYF.

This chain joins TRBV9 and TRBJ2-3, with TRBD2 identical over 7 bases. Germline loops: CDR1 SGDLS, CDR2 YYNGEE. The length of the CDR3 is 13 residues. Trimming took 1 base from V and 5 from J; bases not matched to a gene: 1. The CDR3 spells CASSVLAEDTQYF. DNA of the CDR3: TGTGCCAGCAGCGTACTAGCGGAAGATACGCAGTATTTT.

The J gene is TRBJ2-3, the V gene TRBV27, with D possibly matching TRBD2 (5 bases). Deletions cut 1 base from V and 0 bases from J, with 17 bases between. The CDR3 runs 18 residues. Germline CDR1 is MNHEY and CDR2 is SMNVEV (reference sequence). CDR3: CASSLYGPAGKSTDTQYF. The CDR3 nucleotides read TGTGCCAGCAGTTTATACGGCCCGGCCGGGAAGAGCACAGATACGCAGTATTTT.

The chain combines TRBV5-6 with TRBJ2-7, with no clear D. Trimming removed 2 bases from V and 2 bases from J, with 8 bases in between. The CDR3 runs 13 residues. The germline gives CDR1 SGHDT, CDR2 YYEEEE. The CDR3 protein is CASSFQETYEQYF. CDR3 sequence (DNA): TGTGCCAGCAGCTTTCAGGAAACCTACGAGCAGTACTTC. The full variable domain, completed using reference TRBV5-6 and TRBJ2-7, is DAGVTQSPTHLIKTRGQQVTLRCSPKSGHDTVSWYQQALGQGPQFIFQYYEEEERQRGNFPDRFSGHQFPNYSSELNVNALLLGDSALYLCASSFQETYEQYFGPGTRLTVT.

CDR3 loop: CASSEGAGLTTGELFF. The CDR3 nucleotides read TGTGCCAGCAGTGAAGGGGCAGGGCTTACCACCGGGGAGCTGTTTTTT. This sequence joins TRBV2 and TRBJ2-2; D is perhaps TRBD1 (5 bases). Germline V gene sequence: CDR1 SNHLY, CDR2 FYNNEI. Trimming stripped 1 base from V and 4 bases from J, with 13 bases between. The CDR3 length is 16 residues.

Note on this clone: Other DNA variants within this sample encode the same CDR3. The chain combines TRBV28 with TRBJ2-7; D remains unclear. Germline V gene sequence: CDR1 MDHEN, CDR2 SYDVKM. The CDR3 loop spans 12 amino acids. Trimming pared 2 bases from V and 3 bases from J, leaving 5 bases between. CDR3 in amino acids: CASSLPGYEQYF. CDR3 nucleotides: TGTGCCAGCAGTTTACCGGGCTACGAGCAGTACTTC.

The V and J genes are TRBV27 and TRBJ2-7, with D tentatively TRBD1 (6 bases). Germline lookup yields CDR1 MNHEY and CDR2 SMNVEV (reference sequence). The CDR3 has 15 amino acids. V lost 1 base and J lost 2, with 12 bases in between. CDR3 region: CASSLFPGAAYEQYF. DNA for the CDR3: TGTGCCAGCAGTTTATTTCCAGGGGCAGCCTACGAGCAGTACTTC.

CDR3 residues: CASSLGTGDQPQHF. DNA of the CDR3: TGTGCCAGCAGTCTAGGAACAGGGGACCAGCCCCAGCATTTT. V gene TRBV25-1 combines with J gene TRBJ1-5; TRBD1 agrees at 7 bases. The CDR3 contains 14 residues. Germline assignment: CDR1 MGHDK and CDR2 SYGVNS. The ends lost 5 bases at V and 7 bases at J; junction bases unmatched: 8.